The next 15 T cell receptor beta chains were all read from a single sample in a study of shared T cell receptors in the human thymus. The method was immunoSEQ multiplex PCR; TCRdb's version includes in-frame clones alone and lacks a portion of them. The data hold more than 550,000 clones, with approximately 85% observed a single time. These records were also assigned to another study, of human thymus T cells.

The source material was thymocytes. The receptors stem from a girl under three years old with a congenital heart defect.

The chain joins TRBV5-1 to TRBJ2-7, with 7 bases fitting TRBD1. V was clipped by 0 bases and J by 2 bases; unmatched bases: 14. The germline gives CDR1 SGHRS, CDR2 YFSETQ. The CDR3 covers 18 residues. The CDR3: CASSLVTGDPRLTYEQYF. The DNA for the CDR3 is TGCGCCAGCAGCTTGGTTACAGGGGACCCGAGATTAACCTACGAGCAGTACTTC.

The V call is TRBV5-1, the J call TRBJ1-2; a possible D gene is TRBD1 (6 bases). The CDR3 covers 18 residues. Trimming left V 0 bases short and J 5 bases short, with 23 bases between. CDR1 and CDR2 (germline): SGHRS, YFSETQ. The CDR3 nucleotides read TGCGCCAGCAGCTTGGACAGGGTAAGGAGGAGGAATGGATATGGCTACACCTTC. Translating gives CASSLDRVRRRNGYGYTF.

This clone has only a few counts. This chain connects TRBV5-6 to TRBJ2-3, with 7 bases aligning to TRBD1. Per germline, CDR1 SGHDT and CDR2 YYEEEE. V shed 4 bases and J 2 bases; nucleotides not matched to a gene: 13. This CDR3 contains 17 residues. Here the CDR3 DNA reads TGTGCCAGCAGCCCTAATGGTCGGACAGGAATCACAGATACGCAGTATTTT. Translation gives CASSPNGRTGITDTQYF.

The rearrangement joins TRBV27 to TRBJ1-6; 8 bases line up with TRBD1. The CDR3 extends over 17 amino acids. In germline, CDR1 is MNHEY, CDR2 SMNVEV (reference sequence). Trimming took 3 bases from V and 6 from J; bases not matched to a gene: 10. CDR3 DNA sequence: TGTGCCAGCAGTTTCAGCCAAACAGGGGGGACTAATTCACCCCTCCACTTT. Translating it yields CASSFSQTGGTNSPLHF.

The chain combines TRBV19 with TRBJ1-1, with a possible D match to TRBD1 (5 bases). This CDR3 has 14 residues. Germline V gene data show CDR1 as LNHDA and CDR2 as SQIVND (reference sequence). Trimming removed 3 bases from V and 4 bases from J, with 12 bases in between. The CDR3 coding sequence is TGTGCCAGTAGTATTCCCGGGGGGAGCACTGAAGCTTTCTTT. Translation: CASSIPGGSTEAFF.

The genes are TRBV12-5 and TRBJ2-7; 9 positions match TRBD1. Germline lookup yields CDR1 LGHNT and CDR2 FRNRAP. The CDR3 has 19 residues. V shed 3 bases and J 4 bases; nucleotides not matched to a gene: 19. CDR3 loop: CASGFWEPPQGARVYEQYF. In DNA, the CDR3 is TGTGCTAGTGGTTTTTGGGAACCCCCACAGGGGGCGCGGGTGTACGAGCAGTACTTC.

The chain has TRBV7-2 and TRBJ1-4, with 12 bases identical to TRBD1. The ends lost 5 bases at V and 10 bases at J; junction bases unmatched: 8. This CDR3 has 15 residues. Germline values: CDR1 SGHTA, CDR2 FQGNSA. The CDR3 DNA reads TGTGCCAGCAGCCTAAGGGACAGGGGGCGCGGAAAACTGTTTTTT. Residues: CASSLRDRGRGKLFF. The complete variable domain, with remaining parts taken from reference TRBV7-2 and TRBJ1-4, reads GAGVSQSPSNKVTEKGKDVELRCDPISGHTALYWYRQSLGQGLEFLIYFQGNSAPDKSGLPSDRFSAERTGGSVSTLTIQRTQQEDSAVYLCASSLRDRGRGKLFFGSGTQLSVL.

The rearrangement joins TRBV6-1 to TRBJ2-3; weak D call: TRBD2 (5 bases). Trimming took 0 bases from V and 0 from J, leaving 10 bases between them. The V gene's germline CDR1 is MNHNS and CDR2 SASEGT. The CDR3 is 16 amino acids. In DNA, the CDR3 is TGTGCCAGCAGTGAAGCCGGACGGACTAGCACAGATACGCAGTATTTT. Its translation is CASSEAGRTSTDTQYF.

The rearrangement joins TRBV5-1 to TRBJ1-2; 7 bases match TRBD1. With 0 bases clipped from V and 8 bases from J, the junction kept 7 bases outside the gene matches. CDR1 is SGHRS and CDR2 is YFSETQ in the germline V gene. This CDR3 contains 14 residues. CDR3 amino acids: CASSLDTGAEGYTF. In nucleotides, the CDR3 is TGCGCCAGCAGCTTGGATACAGGGGCCGAAGGCTACACCTTC.

This sequence joins TRBV4-3 and TRBJ2-5; D is possibly TRBD1 (6 bases). The germline V gene encodes CDR1 LGHNA and CDR2 YSLEER. The CDR3 runs to 17 residues. V lost 1 base and J 1 base, leaving 16 bases between the germline ends. The CDR3 DNA sequence: TGCGCCAGCAGCCAAGGTCTTGGTAGGGGGATCCAAGAGACCCAGTACTTC. Amino acid sequence: CASSQGLGRGIQETQYF.

This clone showed up just once. J is TRBJ2-1 and V is TRBV29-1; unclear D gene. Trimming removed 4 bases at V and 2 bases at J, with 9 bases between. This CDR3 comprises 13 residues. Germline V gene lookup returns CDR1 SQVTM and CDR2 ANQGSEA. CDR3 bases: TGCAGCGTTGGGGCCTATCCCTACAATGAGCAGTTCTTC. Translation gives CSVGAYPYNEQFF.

This chain joins TRBV5-8 and TRBJ1-2; no firm D call. Trimming cost V 0 bases and J 2 bases, with 14 bases left between them. Germline V gene data show CDR1 as SGHTS and CDR2 as YDEGEE. The CDR3 is 16 residues long. This CDR3 reads CASSLAEDFQNYGYTF. CDR3 DNA sequence: TGTGCCAGCAGCTTGGCCGAGGATTTTCAGAACTATGGCTACACCTTC.

CDR3 sequence: CASSYKAGPNSYNSPLHF. DNA of the CDR3: TGTGCCAGCAGCTATAAGGCAGGGCCCAACTCCTATAATTCACCCCTCCACTTT. V is TRBV28 and J is TRBJ1-6, with D possibly matching TRBD1 (5 bases). Trimming pared 6 bases from V and 0 bases from J, leaving 18 bases between. CDR1 MDHEN and CDR2 SYDVKM come from the germline V gene. The CDR3 is made up of 18 amino acids.

J is TRBJ2-5 and V is TRBV7-6; tentative D call: TRBD2 (7 bases). CDR3 size: 15 residues. Germline CDR1 is SGHVS and CDR2 is FNYEAQ. V dropped 3 bases and J dropped 5 bases, with 16 bases sitting between them. The CDR3 DNA follows: TGTGCCAGCAGCTTCCTCGTACAGGGAGGGGAGACCCAGTACTTC. This sequence encodes CASSFLVQGGETQYF.

The V call is TRBV4-1, the J call TRBJ2-7; the match to TRBD1 covers 9 bases. Germline V gives CDR1 MGHRA, CDR2 YSYEKL. Trimming cost V 1 base and J 3 bases; bases outside gene matches: 10. The CDR3 has 17 residues. DNA of the CDR3: TGCGCCAGCAGCCAAGCGATTTCCGGGACAGGGATCTACGAGCAGTACTTC. It codes for CASSQAISGTGIYEQYF.